Listed below are T cell receptor beta chains from one sample, sequenced in a study of T cells in localized non-small cell lung cancer. Clones were sequenced by immunoSEQ multiplex PCR, and TCRdb holds only the in-frame ones, with some missing. The table includes roughly 9,900 clones, 70% to 85% detected once. The sequencing used peripheral blood, collected before any cancer treatment. The origin of the receptors is a male donor older than 55 with stage I lung adenocarcinoma. Both conserved end residues are part of each CDR3. D genes are given only for firm matches. Not every row has a clone size; where given, it reads once, few, many or a size class.

DNA,CDR3,J,D,V,size
TGTGCCAGCAGCCTCGGACAATCAGCACCCCTCCACTTT,CASSLGQSAPLHF,TRBJ1-6,NA,TRBV4-2,few
TGTGCCAGTAGCAGGGGGCGCACAGATACGCAGTATTTT,CASSRGRTDTQYF,TRBJ2-3,TRBD1,TRBV9,NA
TGTGCCAGCAGCTTAGGTGGACTACCTATACTGTTCTTC,CASSLGGLPILFF,TRBJ2-1,NA,TRBV11-1,NA
TGTGCCAGCTCACCAGGGGTGTTTTACGAGCAGTACTTC,CASSPGVFYEQYF,TRBJ2-7,NA,TRBV18,NA
TGCGCCAGCAGCTTAGGAGGAGGAAAAGGAAACACCATATATTTT,CASSLGGGKGNTIYF,TRBJ1-3,NA,TRBV5-1,NA
TGTGCCAGCTCACAAACCCAACGGGACAATCAGCCCCAGCATTTT,CASSQTQRDNQPQHF,TRBJ1-5,NA,TRBV18,few
TGTGCCAGCAGCCTAGGACAGGTTCAGTCTGGAAACACCATATATTTT,CASSLGQVQSGNTIYF,TRBJ1-3,TRBD1,TRBV7-2,NA
TGTGCCAGCAGCTTGGCCGGCGGGGGGGGCAGTTCACCCCTCCACTTT,CASSLAGGGGSSPLHF,TRBJ1-6,NA,TRBV5-4,few
TGTGCCAGCTCACCCCCAGAGGCTAGACAATTCGGGAGGGAGCAGTTCTTC,CASSPPEARQFGREQFF,TRBJ2-1,TRBD2,TRBV18,NA
TGCGCCAGCAGCTACTACGCGGGGGGCAATGAGCAGTTCTTC,CASSYYAGGNEQFF,TRBJ2-1,TRBD2,TRBV5-1,NA